The clone carrying this T cell receptor beta chain was picked up a small number of times. This entry comes from a study of blood T cell repertoires in COVID-19. Study-level background: The samples span acute and convalescent COVID-19 from the United States, Italy and Spain. PBMCs, B-cell-depleted T cells, or T cells provided the cDNA or gDNA that made up the material.

CDR1 MDHEN and CDR2 SYDVKM come from the germline V gene. The CDR3 spans 14 residues. V lost 8 bases, J lost 4 bases, and 17 bases lay in between. Authors' analysis steps: Estimation of nucleated cell counts was performed using reference gene primer amplification. Clones were sequenced by immunoSEQ multiplex PCR, and TCRdb holds only the in-frame ones, with some missing. From that table come the V and J calls and clone size; the DNA was used to work out D and trimming. Among some 210,000 clones listed, 70% to 90% were seen once. The sample taken for sequencing was peripheral blood. The receptor was isolated from a woman aged 65 to 85 with active or convalescent COVID-19. The chain combines TRBV28 with TRBJ2-5; maybe TRBD2 (5 bases). Here the CDR3 DNA reads TGTGCCAGCGCACGGACCCTAGCCGGAGAGACCCAGTACTTC. This sequence encodes CASARTLAGETQYF.